Below, one T cell receptor (beta chain) is given with its context. No antigen is known for it. The entry originates in a study of identical twins. V gave up 6 bases and J gave up 1 base, with 16 bases separating them. Germline V gene lookup returns CDR1 SGHTA and CDR2 FQGNSA. The CDR3 is 15 residues long. General study results and limits: Whereas memory repertoires showed no such difference, abundant cord blood beta clonotypes carried fewer insertions. Alpha sequences that were out-of-frame and twin-shared showed an excess of low generation probability.

TCRdb itself ran the 5' RACE reads through MiXCR, one entry per CDR3 protein. The repertoire holds 700,000 or so distinct CDR3 sequences, with around 20% as singletons. The same data also went into a second study, on T cells expressing NK-cell markers. That paper states: The TCR beta repertoires originated in sorted CD3+CD56+NKG2C+, CD3+CD56+NKG2C- and CD3+CD56-NKG2C+ T cells. Seven HCMV-seropositive donors and one seronegative donor made up the eight sequenced donors.

The source material was PBMCs. The receptor was isolated from a woman between 18 and 30 years old in good health. The chain couples TRBV7-2 to TRBJ2-7, with D possibly being TRBD1 or TRBD2 (5 bases each). The CDR3 here is CASSVTGQGSYEQYF. DNA for the CDR3: TGTGCCAGCAGTGTCACGGGGCAAGGGTCCTACGAGCAGTACTTC.